Below are 18 T cell receptor beta chains sequenced from a single sample in a study of control samples from healthy donors and cancer patients. Some clones are missing from TCRdb's copy, which holds only in-frame ones; the method was immunoSEQ multiplex PCR. Among about 130,000 clones, over 85% were seen once, and the ten largest hold approximately 8%. The specimen was PBMCs. The receptors shown here come from a man aged 45-60 years with head and neck cancer.

In regard to this clone: The same CDR3 can be traced to other DNA sequences in this sample. This chain's CDR3 is CASSWGQGDNGPLHF. CDR3 coding DNA: TGTGCCAGCAGCTGGGGTCAGGGGGACAACGGACCCCTCCACTTT. The chain combines TRBV7-3 with TRBJ1-6; 7 bases are shared with TRBD1. V lost 4 bases, J lost 12 bases, and 12 bases stayed unmatched. The germline gives CDR1 SGHTA, CDR2 FQGTGA. CDR3 length: 15 residues.

Here the CDR3 DNA reads TGTGCCAGCTCACCCACCGTAAGACAGGGCTCCTACGAGCAGTACTTC. Translated, it gives CASSPTVRQGSYEQYF. The chain has TRBV18 and TRBJ2-7; 7 positions match TRBD1. V dropped 3 bases and J dropped 0; count of bases not matched to a gene: 8. CDR1 is KGHSH, CDR2 LQKENI, per germline. The CDR3 spans 16 residues.

This clone was counted between two and nine times. The chain joins TRBV19 to TRBJ1-6; unclear D gene. CDR3 size: 13 residues. CDR1 LNHDA and CDR2 SQIVND come from the germline V gene (reference sequence). Trimming took off 4 bases at V and 7 bases at J, with 8 bases between the two ends. Here the CDR3 DNA reads TGTGCCAGTAGTACCCGGGAGAATTCACCCCTCCACTTT. It yields the protein CASSTRENSPLHF.

This chain joins TRBV13 and TRBJ2-1; a weak D match, TRBD1 (5 bases). The V gene lost 5 bases and the J gene lost 8 bases, with 25 bases spanning the gap. In germline, CDR1 is PRHDT, CDR2 FYEKMQ (reference sequence). This CDR3 contains 17 residues. The CDR3 region has the DNA TGTGCCAGCAGCAGTCTGTTGGGTCAGGGCTCTTGGGATGAGCAGTTCTTC. Protein sequence: CASSSLLGQGSWDEQFF.

The J gene is TRBJ2-1, the V gene TRBV19, with D possibly being TRBD1 (6 bases). The CDR3 sequence is 15 residues long. Germline V gives CDR1 LNHDA, CDR2 SQIVND (reference sequence). With 7 bases removed from V and 3 bases from J, the gap between germline ends came to 16 bases. The CDR3 DNA is TGTGCCAGTACTCCCGACGCCAGGGGCTACAATGAGCAGTTCTTC. This sequence encodes CASTPDARGYNEQFF.

V is TRBV4-1 and J is TRBJ1-1, with D possibly being TRBD1 (6 bases). This CDR3 spans 17 amino acids. Trimming left V 3 bases short and J 0 bases short, with 17 bases between. From germline, CDR1 is MGHRA and CDR2 YSYEKL. The CDR3: CASSHLSGGDMNTEAFF. Here the CDR3 DNA reads TGCGCCAGCAGCCACCTATCGGGGGGCGATATGAACACTGAAGCTTTCTTT.

In this sample, this clone turned up once. This chain uses TRBV6-5 with TRBJ1-2; the D is unclear. In germline, CDR1 is MNHEY, CDR2 SVGAGI. V was cut by 0 bases and J by 0 bases, with 8 bases left in between. CDR3 size: 15 residues. Written as DNA, the CDR3 is TGTGCCAGCAGTTACTCGGCCAGATCTAACTATGGCTACACCTTC. Translated, it gives CASSYSARSNYGYTF.

CDR3 coding DNA: TGTGCCAGCAGTCCAGGGTCCACCGGGGAGCTGTTTTTT. Protein sequence: CASSPGSTGELFF. This chain joins TRBV5-4 and TRBJ2-2; TRBD1 might be the D (5 bases). The V end was cut by 5 bases, the J end by 4 bases, with 9 bases between. Germline V gene sequence: CDR1 SGHNT, CDR2 YYREEE (reference sequence). The CDR3 consists of 13 residues. The full variable domain, completed using reference TRBV5-4 and TRBJ2-2, is ETGVTQSPTHLIKTRGQQVTLRCSSQSGHNTVSWYQQALGQGPQFIFQYYREEENGRGNFPPRFSGLQFPNYSSELNVNALELDDSALYLCASSPGSTGELFFGEGSRLTVL.

The chain recombines TRBV4-2 with TRBJ2-2; weak D call: TRBD2 (5 bases). CDR1 LGHNA and CDR2 YNFKEQ come from the germline V gene. The CDR3 sequence is 17 residues long. Trimming shortened V by 3 bases and J by 0 bases, and 14 bases separated the two germline ends. CDR3 nucleotides: TGTGCCAGCAGCCATGATCTGGGCGGGTCGAACACCGGGGAGCTGTTTTTT. This codes for CASSHDLGGSNTGELFF.

The rearrangement uses TRBV2 and TRBJ2-5; 14 nucleotides line up with TRBD2. V was clipped by 6 bases and J by 3 bases; unmatched bases: 6. Germline V lookup: CDR1 SNHLY, CDR2 FYNNEI. The CDR3 extends over 16 amino acids. The CDR3 DNA reads as TGTGCCAGCAGCATGGGACTAGCGGGAGTAGAAGAGACCCAGTACTTC. It translates to CASSMGLAGVEETQYF.

CDR3: CASSVGQGGEKLFF. The CDR3 nucleotides are TGTGCCAGCAGTGTAGGACAGGGGGGCGAAAAACTGTTTTTT. The rearrangement joins TRBV2 to TRBJ1-4, with 10 nucleotides matching TRBD1. The CDR3 is 14 amino acids. Germline V gives CDR1 SNHLY, CDR2 FYNNEI. Trimming removed 4 bases from V and 8 bases from J; junction bases left unmatched: 4.

This sequence joins TRBV5-4 and TRBJ1-1; 9 nucleotides line up with TRBD1. V was clipped by 4 bases and J by 4 bases; unmatched bases: 8. Germline loops: CDR1 SGHNT, CDR2 YYREEE (reference sequence). The CDR3 is 15 residues long. Here the CDR3 DNA reads TGTGCCAGCAGCCCTCAGGGACAGGGTAGCACTGAAGCTTTCTTT. Translated: CASSPQGQGSTEAFF.

The rearrangement links TRBV6-1 to TRBJ2-7; D is unresolved. CDR3 length: 13 residues. V shed 3 bases and J shed 2 bases, with 8 bases lying between them. Germline V gives CDR1 MNHNS, CDR2 SASEGT. The CDR3 here is CASSEPETYEQYF. Written as DNA, the CDR3 is TGTGCCAGCAGTGAGCCTGAAACCTACGAGCAGTACTTC.

The CDR3 protein is CASSTPPSENTGELFF. CDR3 coding DNA: TGTGCCAGCAGCACCCCCCCTAGCGAGAACACCGGGGAGCTGTTTTTT. The chain has TRBV21-1 and TRBJ2-2; the table's TRBD2 call for D was not verified on the DNA. TRBV21-1 constitutes a pseudogene. CDR3 length equals 16 residues.

The V call is TRBV28, the J call TRBJ2-7; D might be TRBD2 (5 bases). The CDR3 consists of 16 residues. Trimming cost V 5 bases and J 4 bases, with 21 bases left between them. Germline V gene data show CDR1 as MDHEN and CDR2 as SYDVKM. CDR3 protein: CASSPSGLLGPYEQYF. Written as DNA, the CDR3 is TGTGCCAGCAGTCCCAGCGGACTCCTCGGCCCTTACGAGCAGTACTTC.

The chain carries TRBV19 and TRBJ1-6, with a possible D match to TRBD1 (6 bases). The V end lost 4 bases, the J end lost 8 bases, and 15 bases lay between the germline ends. The CDR3 totals 15 residues. Per the germline V gene, CDR1 is LNHDA and CDR2 is SQIVND (reference sequence). The CDR3: CASSNVDRMDSPLHF. The CDR3 coding sequence is TGTGCCAGTAGTAACGTGGACAGAATGGATTCACCCCTCCACTTT. Drawing the rest from reference TRBV19 and TRBJ1-6, the complete variable domain is DGGITQSPKYLFRKEGQNVTLSCEQNLNHDAMYWYRQDPGQGLRLIYYSQIVNDFQKGDIAEGYSVSREKKESFPLTVTSAQKNPTAFYLCASSNVDRMDSPLHFGNGTRLTVT.

The V call is TRBV20-1, the J call TRBJ2-7, with a tentative D call TRBD2 (6 bases). V shed 6 bases and J shed 3 bases, with 9 bases lying between them. CDR1 and CDR2 from the germline V gene are DFQATT and SNEGSKA (reference sequence). The CDR3 has 11 amino acids. The CDR3 is CSASGGYEQYF. DNA for the CDR3: TGCAGTGCCTCCGGGGGCTACGAGCAGTACTTC.

V and J are TRBV24-1 and TRBJ2-1; D is undetermined. Germline-derived CDR1 and CDR2 are KGHDR and SFDVKD. The CDR3 is made up of 13 amino acids. V lost 5 bases, J lost 3 bases, and 7 bases lay in between. CDR3 loop: CATSAGDYNEQFF. CDR3 bases: TGTGCCACCAGTGCTGGGGACTACAATGAGCAGTTCTTC.